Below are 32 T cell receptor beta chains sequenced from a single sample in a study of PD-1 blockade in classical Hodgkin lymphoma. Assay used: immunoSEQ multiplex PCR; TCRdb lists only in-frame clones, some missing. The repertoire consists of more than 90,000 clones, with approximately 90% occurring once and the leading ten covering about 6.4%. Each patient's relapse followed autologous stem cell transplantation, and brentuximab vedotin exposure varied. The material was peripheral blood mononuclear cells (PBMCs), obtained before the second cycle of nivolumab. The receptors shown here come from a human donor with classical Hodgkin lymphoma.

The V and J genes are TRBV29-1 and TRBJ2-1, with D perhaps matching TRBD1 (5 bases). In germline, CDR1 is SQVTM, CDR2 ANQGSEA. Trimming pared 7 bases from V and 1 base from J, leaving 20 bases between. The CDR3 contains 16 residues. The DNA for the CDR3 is TGCAGCGCTAGGGTGGGCTTCAGGGATTCCTACAATGAGCAGTTCTTC. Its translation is CSARVGFRDSYNEQFF.

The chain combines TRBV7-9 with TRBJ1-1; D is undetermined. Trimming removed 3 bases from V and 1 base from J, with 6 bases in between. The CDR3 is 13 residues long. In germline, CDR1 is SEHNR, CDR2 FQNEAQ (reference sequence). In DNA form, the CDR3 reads TGTGCCAGCAGCTTCGACGGGAACACTGAAGCTTTCTTT. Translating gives CASSFDGNTEAFF. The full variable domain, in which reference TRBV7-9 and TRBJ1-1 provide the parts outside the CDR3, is DTGVSQNPRHKITKRGQNVTFRCDPISEHNRLYWYRQTLGQGPEFLTYFQNEAQLEKSRLLSDRFSAERPKGSFSTLEIQRTEQGDSAMYLCASSFDGNTEAFFGQGTRLTVV.

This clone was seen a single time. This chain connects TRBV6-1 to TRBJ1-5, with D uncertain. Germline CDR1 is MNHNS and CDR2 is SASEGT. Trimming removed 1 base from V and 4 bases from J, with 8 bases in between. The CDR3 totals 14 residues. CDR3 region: CASSEVGGNQPQHF. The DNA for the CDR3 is TGTGCCAGCAGTGAAGTCGGAGGGAATCAGCCCCAGCATTTT.

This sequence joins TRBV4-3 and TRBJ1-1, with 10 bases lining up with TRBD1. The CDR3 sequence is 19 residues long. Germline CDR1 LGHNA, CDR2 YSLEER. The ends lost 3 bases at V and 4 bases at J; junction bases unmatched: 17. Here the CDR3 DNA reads TGCGCCAGCAGCCAGATCAAAGGGACAGGGGATTTCGGGTTCACTGAAGCTTTCTTT. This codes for CASSQIKGTGDFGFTEAFF.

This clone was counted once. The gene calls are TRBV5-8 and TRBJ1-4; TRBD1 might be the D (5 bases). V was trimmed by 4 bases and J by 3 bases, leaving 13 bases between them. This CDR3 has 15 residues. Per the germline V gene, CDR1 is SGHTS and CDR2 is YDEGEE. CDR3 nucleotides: TGTGCCAGCAGCCTCCTGGGGGAGGCTAATGAAAAACTGTTTTTT. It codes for CASSLLGEANEKLFF. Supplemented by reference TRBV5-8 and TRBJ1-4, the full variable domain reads EAGVTQSPTHLIKTRGQQATLRCSPISGHTSVYWYQQALGLGLQFLLWYDEGEERNRGNFPPRFSGRQFPNYSSELNVNALELEDSALYLCASSLLGEANEKLFFGSGTQLSVL.

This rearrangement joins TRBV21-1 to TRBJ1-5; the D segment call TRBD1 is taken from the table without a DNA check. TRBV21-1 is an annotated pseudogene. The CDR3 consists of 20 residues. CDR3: CASSKRLDRGLGCSNQPQHF. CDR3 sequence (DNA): TGTGCCAGCAGCAAACGGCTGGACAGGGGATTAGGATGTAGCAATCAGCCCCAGCATTTT.

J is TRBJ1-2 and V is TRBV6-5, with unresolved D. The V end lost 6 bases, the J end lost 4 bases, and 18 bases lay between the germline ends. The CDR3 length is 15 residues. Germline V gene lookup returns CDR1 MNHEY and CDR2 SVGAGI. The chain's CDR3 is CASSLSRSNAYGYTF. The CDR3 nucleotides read TGTGCCAGCAGCCTTTCCAGGAGCAACGCCTATGGCTACACCTTC.

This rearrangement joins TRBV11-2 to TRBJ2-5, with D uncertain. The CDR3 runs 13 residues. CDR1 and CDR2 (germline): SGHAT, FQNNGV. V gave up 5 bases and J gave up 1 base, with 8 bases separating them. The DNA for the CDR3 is TGTGCCAGCAGCCAGTTCGCCCAAGAGACCCAGTACTTC. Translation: CASSQFAQETQYF.

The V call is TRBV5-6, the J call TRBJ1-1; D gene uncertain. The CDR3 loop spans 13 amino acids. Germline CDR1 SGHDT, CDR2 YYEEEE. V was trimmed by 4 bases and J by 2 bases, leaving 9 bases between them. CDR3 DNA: TGTGCCAGCAGCCCAGGACCAAACACTGAAGCTTTCTTT. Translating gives CASSPGPNTEAFF.

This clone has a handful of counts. CDR3 bases: TGTGCCAGCAGTTACCTAGCGGCCTCCTACGAGCAGTACTTC. The encoded protein is CASSYLAASYEQYF. The V call is TRBV6-6, the J call TRBJ2-7, with 7 bases lining up with TRBD2. Germline CDR1 MNHNY, CDR2 SVGAGI (reference sequence). The CDR3 contains 14 residues. The trim removed 2 bases at V and 0 bases at J, leaving 1 base unmatched.

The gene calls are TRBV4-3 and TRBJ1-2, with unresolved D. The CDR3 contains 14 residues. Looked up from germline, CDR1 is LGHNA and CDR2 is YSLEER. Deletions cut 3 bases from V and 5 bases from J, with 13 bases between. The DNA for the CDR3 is TGCGCCAGCAGCCAGGCGGAGAGGGTATATGGCTACACCTTC. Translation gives CASSQAERVYGYTF.

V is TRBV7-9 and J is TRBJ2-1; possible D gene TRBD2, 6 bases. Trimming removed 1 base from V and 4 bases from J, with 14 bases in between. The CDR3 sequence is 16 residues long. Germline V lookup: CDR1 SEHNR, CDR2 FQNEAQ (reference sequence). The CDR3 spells CASSLVRRALYNEQFF. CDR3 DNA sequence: TGTGCCAGCAGCTTAGTCCGGAGGGCCCTATACAATGAGCAGTTCTTC. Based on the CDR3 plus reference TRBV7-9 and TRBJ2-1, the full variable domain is DTGVSQNPRHKITKRGQNVTFRCDPISEHNRLYWYRQTLGQGPEFLTYFQNEAQLEKSRLLSDRFSAERPKGSFSTLEIQRTEQGDSAMYLCASSLVRRALYNEQFFGPGTRLTVL.

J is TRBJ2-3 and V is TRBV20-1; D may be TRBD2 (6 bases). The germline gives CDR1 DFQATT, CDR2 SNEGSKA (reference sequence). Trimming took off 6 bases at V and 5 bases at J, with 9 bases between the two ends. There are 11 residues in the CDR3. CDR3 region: CSARGKDTQYF. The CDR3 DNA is TGCAGTGCCCGCGGGAAAGATACGCAGTATTTT.

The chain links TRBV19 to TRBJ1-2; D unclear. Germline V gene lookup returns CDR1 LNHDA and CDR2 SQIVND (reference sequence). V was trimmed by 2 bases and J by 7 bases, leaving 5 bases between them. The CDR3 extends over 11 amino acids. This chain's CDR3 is CASSIPGGYTF. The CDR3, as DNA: TGTGCCAGTAGTATACCGGGTGGCTACACCTTC.

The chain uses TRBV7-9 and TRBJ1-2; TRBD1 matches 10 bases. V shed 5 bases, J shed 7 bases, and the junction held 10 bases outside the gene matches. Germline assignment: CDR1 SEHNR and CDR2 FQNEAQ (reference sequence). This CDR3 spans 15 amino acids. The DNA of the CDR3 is TGTGCCAGCAGCCCTATGGGACAGGGGTCCTCTGGCTACACCTTC. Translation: CASSPMGQGSSGYTF.

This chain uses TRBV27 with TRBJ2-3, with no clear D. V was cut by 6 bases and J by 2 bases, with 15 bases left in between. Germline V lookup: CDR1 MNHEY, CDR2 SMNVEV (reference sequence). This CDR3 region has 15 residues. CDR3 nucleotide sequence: TGTGCCAGCAGCCCCTTTGTACCCCTCACAGATACGCAGTATTTT. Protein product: CASSPFVPLTDTQYF.

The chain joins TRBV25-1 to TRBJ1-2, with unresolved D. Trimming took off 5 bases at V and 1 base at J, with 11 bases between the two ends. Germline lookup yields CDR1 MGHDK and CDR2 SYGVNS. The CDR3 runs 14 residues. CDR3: CASSSPGDNYGYTF. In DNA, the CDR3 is TGTGCCAGCAGTTCCCCTGGGGATAACTATGGCTACACCTTC.

This CDR3 is CASSLNGGTEAFF. The DNA for the CDR3 is TGTGCCAGCAGCCTTAATGGCGGAACTGAAGCTTTCTTT. The chain has TRBV7-2 and TRBJ1-1, with D hard to call. Germline values: CDR1 SGHTA, CDR2 FQGNSA. The V end lost 5 bases, the J end lost 5 bases, and 12 bases lay between the germline ends. The CDR3 totals 13 residues.

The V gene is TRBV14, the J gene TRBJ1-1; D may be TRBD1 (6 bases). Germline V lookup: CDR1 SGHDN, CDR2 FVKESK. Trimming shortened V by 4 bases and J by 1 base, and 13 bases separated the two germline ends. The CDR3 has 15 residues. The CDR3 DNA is TGTGCCAGCAGCCCTTCCGGGACACGGAACACTGAAGCTTTCTTT. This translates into CASSPSGTRNTEAFF. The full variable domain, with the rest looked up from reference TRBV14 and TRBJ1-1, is EAGVTQFPSHSVIEKGQTVTLRCDPISGHDNLYWYRRVMGKEIKFLLHFVKESKQDESGMPNNRFLAERTGGTYSTLKVQPAELEDSGVYFCASSPSGTRNTEAFFGQGTRLTVV.

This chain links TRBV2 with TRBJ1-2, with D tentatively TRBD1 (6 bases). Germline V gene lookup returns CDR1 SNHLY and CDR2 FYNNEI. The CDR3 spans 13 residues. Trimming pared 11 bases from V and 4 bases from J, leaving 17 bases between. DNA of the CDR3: TGTGCCTCTTCGGCAGGGGAAGGCTATGGCTACACCTTC. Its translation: CASSAGEGYGYTF.

This chain's CDR3 is CASSPRLAGGYEQYF. The CDR3 nucleotides are TGTGCCAGCAGTCCCCGACTAGCGGGGGGGTACGAGCAGTACTTC. V and J are TRBV28 and TRBJ2-7; TRBD2 matches 14 bases. CDR1 is MDHEN, CDR2 SYDVKM, per germline. V lost 5 bases to trimming and J lost 4 bases; unmatched junction nucleotides: 4. This CDR3 contains 15 residues.

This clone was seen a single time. The CDR3 DNA reads as TGTGCCAGTACACAGGGGGCAGACTATGGCTACACCTTC. Its translation is CASTQGADYGYTF. The chain joins TRBV19 to TRBJ1-2, with 9 bases matching TRBD1. Trimming removed 7 bases from V and 3 bases from J; junction bases left unmatched: 3. The CDR3 is 13 amino acids. Germline V gene sequence: CDR1 LNHDA, CDR2 SQIVND (reference sequence).

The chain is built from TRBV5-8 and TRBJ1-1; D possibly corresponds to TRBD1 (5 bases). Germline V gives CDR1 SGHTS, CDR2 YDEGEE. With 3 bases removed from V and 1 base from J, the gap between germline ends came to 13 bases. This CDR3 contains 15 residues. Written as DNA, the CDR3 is TGTGCCAGCAGCTGGGGACCAATCGGGAACACTGAAGCTTTCTTT. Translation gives CASSWGPIGNTEAFF.

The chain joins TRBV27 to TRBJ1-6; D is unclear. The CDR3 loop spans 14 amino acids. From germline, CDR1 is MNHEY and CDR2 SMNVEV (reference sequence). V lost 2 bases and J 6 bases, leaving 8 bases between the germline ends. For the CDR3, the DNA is TGTGCCAGCAGTTTAGAGGGTTTTAATTCACCCCTCCACTTT. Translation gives CASSLEGFNSPLHF.

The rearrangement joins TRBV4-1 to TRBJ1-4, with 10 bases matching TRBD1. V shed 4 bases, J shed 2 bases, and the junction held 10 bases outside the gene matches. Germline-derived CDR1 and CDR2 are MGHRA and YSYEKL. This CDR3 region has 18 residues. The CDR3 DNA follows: TGCGCCAGCAGCCGAGGGACAGGGGCTCGACGCACTAATGAAAAACTGTTTTTT. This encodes CASSRGTGARRTNEKLFF.

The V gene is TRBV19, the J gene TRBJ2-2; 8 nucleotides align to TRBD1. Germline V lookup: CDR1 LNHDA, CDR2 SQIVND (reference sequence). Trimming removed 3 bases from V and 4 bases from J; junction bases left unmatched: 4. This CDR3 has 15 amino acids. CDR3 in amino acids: CASSIVQGGTGELFF. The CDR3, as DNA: TGTGCCAGTAGTATTGTACAGGGGGGCACCGGGGAGCTGTTTTTT.

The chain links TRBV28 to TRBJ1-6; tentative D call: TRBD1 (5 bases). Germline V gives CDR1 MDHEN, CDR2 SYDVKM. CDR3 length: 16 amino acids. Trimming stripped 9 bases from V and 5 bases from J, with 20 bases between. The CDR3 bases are TGTGCCAGTTTTGGGTACAGCGGGGACGATAATTCACCCCTCCACTTT. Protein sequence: CASFGYSGDDNSPLHF.

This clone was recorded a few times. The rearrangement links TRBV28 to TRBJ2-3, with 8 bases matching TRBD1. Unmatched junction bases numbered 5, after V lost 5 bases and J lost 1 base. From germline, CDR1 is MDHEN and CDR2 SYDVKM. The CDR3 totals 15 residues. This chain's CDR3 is CASSRPTGGTDTQYF. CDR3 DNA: TGTGCCAGCAGTCGCCCGACAGGGGGCACAGATACGCAGTATTTT.

The CDR3 sequence is CASSVGDRGHNEQFF. The CDR3 DNA reads as TGTGCCAGCAGCGTAGGTGACAGGGGCCACAATGAGCAGTTCTTC. The chain uses TRBV9 and TRBJ2-1, with TRBD1 matching over 8 bases. Trimming at V came to 0 bases and at J to 5 bases, leaving 4 bases not matched to a gene. The germline gives CDR1 SGDLS, CDR2 YYNGEE. CDR3 length: 15 amino acids. Combining the CDR3 with reference TRBV9 and TRBJ2-1 gives the whole variable domain DSGVTQTPKHLITATGQRVTLRCSPRSGDLSVYWYQQSLDQGLQFLIQYYNGEERAKGNILERFSAQQFPDLHSELNLSSLELGDSALYFCASSVGDRGHNEQFFGPGTRLTVL.

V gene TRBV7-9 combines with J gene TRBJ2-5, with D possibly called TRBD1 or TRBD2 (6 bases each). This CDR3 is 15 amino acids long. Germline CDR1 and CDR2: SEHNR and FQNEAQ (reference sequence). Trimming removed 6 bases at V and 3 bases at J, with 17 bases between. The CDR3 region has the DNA TGTGCCAGCAGGCGCAACAGGGACTTGGAAGAGACCCAGTACTTC. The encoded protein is CASRRNRDLEETQYF. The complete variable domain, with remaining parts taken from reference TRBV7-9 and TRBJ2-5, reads DTGVSQNPRHKITKRGQNVTFRCDPISEHNRLYWYRQTLGQGPEFLTYFQNEAQLEKSRLLSDRFSAERPKGSFSTLEIQRTEQGDSAMYLCASRRNRDLEETQYFGPGTRLLVL.

DNA of the CDR3: TGCGCCAGCAGCCAAGAGCGGGGATTCTTCTATGGCTACACCTTC. This encodes CASSQERGFFYGYTF. V usage is TRBV4-3 and J usage is TRBJ1-2, with D unresolved. The CDR3 is 15 amino acids. V was pared by 0 bases and J by 4 bases, with 12 bases between. Germline lookup yields CDR1 LGHNA and CDR2 YSLEER.

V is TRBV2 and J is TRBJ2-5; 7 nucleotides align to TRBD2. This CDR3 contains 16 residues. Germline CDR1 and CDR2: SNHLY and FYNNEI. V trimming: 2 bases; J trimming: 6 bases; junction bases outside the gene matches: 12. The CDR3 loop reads CASSETAHLTSKTQYF. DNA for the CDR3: TGTGCCAGCAGTGAAACCGCCCACTTGACTAGCAAGACCCAGTACTTC.